These T cell receptor beta chains were read from a single sample in a study of glioma-infiltrating T cells. TCRdb re-called the multiplex PCR reads with MiXCR, one entry per CDR3 protein. The data show 150,000 to 200,000 distinct CDR3 sequences, more than 25% seen once. The sample taken for sequencing was glioma tissue, nonneoplastic brain tissue, or PBMCs (not recorded which). The receptors come from a human donor with low-grade glioma or glioblastoma, undergoing nonglioma brain surgery, or in good health (not recorded which). Each CDR3 is given with its conserved first and last residue. Fields, in order: V gene, J gene, D gene, clone size, CDR3 DNA, CDR3 protein. D genes are given only for firm matches. Part of the rows lack a size; the others show once, few, many or a class for expanded clones.

TRBV3-1	TRBJ2-1	NA	NA	TGTGCCAGCAGCAAGCCGGACGGGGGCTACAATGAGCAGTTCTTC	CASSKPDGGYNEQFF
TRBV29-1	TRBJ2-1	TRBD2	many	TGCAGCGTTACATTAGCGGGAGGGCTCGTTGAGCAGTTCTTC	CSVTLAGGLVEQFF
TRBV15	TRBJ2-1	TRBD2	NA	TGTGCCACCAGCCCCGGACTAGACCCCCTCTATGAGCAGTTCTTC	CATSPGLDPLYEQFF
TRBV6-2/TRBV6-3	TRBJ2-1	NA	many	TGTGCCAGCAGTTATCTCCTAGCGGAGCAGTTCTTC	CASSYLLAEQFF
TRBV19	TRBJ2-1	TRBD2	NA	TGTGCCAGTACCTTATATTCGACTAGCGGGAGTGGCAATGAGCAGTTCTTC	CASTLYSTSGSGNEQFF
TRBV6-1	TRBJ2-7	NA	few	TGTGCCAGCAGCCTGTTACTCCAGGGGCCCTACGAGCAGTACTTC	CASSLLLQGPYEQYF
TRBV3-1	TRBJ2-2	NA	many	TGTGCCAGCAGCCAATTTATGAACACCGGGGAGCTGTTTTTT	CASSQFMNTGELFF
TRBV28	TRBJ2-1	TRBD2	NA	TGTGCCAGCACGGAGGGACTAGCGGGAGGCAATGAGCAGTTCTTC	CASTEGLAGGNEQFF
TRBV4-1	TRBJ1-5	NA	many	TGCGCCAGCAGCCAAGATAGGGATGCAGGGAGAGCGCCCCAGCATTTT	CASSQDRDAGRAPQHF
TRBV15	TRBJ2-3	NA	many	TGTGCCACCAGCAGAGACAGGGGTACCCCTCCAGATACGCAGTATTTT	CATSRDRGTPPDTQYF
TRBV28	TRBJ1-2	NA	many	TGTGCCAGCAGTGCCAGGGTCGGAGGCTACACCTTC	CASSARVGGYTF
TRBV5-1	TRBJ1-1	NA	many	TGCGCCAGCAGTTCGACCACAGGGTTGGGCACTGAAGCTTTCTTT	CASSSTTGLGTEAFF
TRBV19	TRBJ2-7	TRBD2	few	TGTGCCAGTAGTACGGGACTAGCGGGAGCAACCTACGAGCAGTACTTC	CASSTGLAGATYEQYF
TRBV6-2/TRBV6-3	TRBJ2-1	NA	NA	TGTGCCATCTCGGCTATTCGGGATGAGCAGCTCTTC	CAISAIRDEQLF
TRBV28	TRBJ2-7	NA	many	TGTGCCAGCAGTTTTGGGCGGAACACCTACGAGCAGTACTTC	CASSFGRNTYEQYF
TRBV10-3	TRBJ2-7	NA	NA	TGTGCCATGGGGGGGTCGACAGGGACCTCCTACGAGCAGTACTTC	CAMGGSTGTSYEQYF
TRBV4-3	TRBJ1-5	NA	many	TGCGCCAGCAGCCAAGCAGGGAATCAGCCCCAGCATTTT	CASSQAGNQPQHF
TRBV7-7	TRBJ2-5	NA	NA	TGTGCTAGCAGCTTAGCGTTTCGGGATACAGAGACCCAGTACTTC	CASSLAFRDTETQYF
TRBV7-2	TRBJ1-1	NA	many	TGTGCCAGCAGCTTCTCTTTTATGAACACTGAAGCTTTCTTT	CASSFSFMNTEAFF
TRBV28	TRBJ2-5	NA	many	TGTGCCAGCAGTTTCTCCGCGGTCTCGGAGACCCAGTACTTC	CASSFSAVSETQYF